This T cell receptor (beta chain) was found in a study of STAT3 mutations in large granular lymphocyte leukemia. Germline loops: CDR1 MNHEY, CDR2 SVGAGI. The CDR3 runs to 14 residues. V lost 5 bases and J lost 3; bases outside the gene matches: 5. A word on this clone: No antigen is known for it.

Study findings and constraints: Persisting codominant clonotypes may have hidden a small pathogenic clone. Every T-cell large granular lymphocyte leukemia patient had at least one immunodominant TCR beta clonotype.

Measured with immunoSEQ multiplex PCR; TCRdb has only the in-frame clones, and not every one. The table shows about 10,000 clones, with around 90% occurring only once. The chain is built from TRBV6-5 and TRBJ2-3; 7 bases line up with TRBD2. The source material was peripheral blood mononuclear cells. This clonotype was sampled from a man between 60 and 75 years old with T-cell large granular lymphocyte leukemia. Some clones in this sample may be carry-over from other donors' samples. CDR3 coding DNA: TGTGCCAGCAGTATCCGGGAGGTTACAGATACGCAGTATTTT. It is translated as CASSIREVTDTQYF.